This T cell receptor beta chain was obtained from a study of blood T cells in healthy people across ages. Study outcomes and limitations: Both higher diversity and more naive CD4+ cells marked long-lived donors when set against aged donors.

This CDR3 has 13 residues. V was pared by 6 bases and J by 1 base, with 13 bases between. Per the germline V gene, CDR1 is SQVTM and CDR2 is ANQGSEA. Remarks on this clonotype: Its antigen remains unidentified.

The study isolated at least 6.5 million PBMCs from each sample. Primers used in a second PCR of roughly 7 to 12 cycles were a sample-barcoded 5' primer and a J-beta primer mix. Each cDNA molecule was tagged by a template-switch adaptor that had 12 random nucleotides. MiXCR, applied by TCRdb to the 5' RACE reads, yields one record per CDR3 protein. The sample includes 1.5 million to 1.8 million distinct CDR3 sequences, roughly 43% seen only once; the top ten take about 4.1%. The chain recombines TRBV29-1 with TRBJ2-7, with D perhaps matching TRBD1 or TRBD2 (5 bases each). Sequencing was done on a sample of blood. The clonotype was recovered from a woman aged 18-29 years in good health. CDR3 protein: CSVGDGRSYEQYF. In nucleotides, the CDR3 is TGCAGCGTGGGGGACGGCCGATCCTACGAGCAGTACTTC.